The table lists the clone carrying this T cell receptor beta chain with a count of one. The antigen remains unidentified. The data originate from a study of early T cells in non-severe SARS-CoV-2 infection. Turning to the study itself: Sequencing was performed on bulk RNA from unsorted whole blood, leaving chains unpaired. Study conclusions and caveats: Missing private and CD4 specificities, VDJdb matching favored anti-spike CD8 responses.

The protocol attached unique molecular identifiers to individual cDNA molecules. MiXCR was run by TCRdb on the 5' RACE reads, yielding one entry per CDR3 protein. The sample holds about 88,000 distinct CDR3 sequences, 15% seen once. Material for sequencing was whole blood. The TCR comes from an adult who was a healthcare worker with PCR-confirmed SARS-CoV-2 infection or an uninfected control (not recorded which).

For the CDR3, the DNA is TGTGCCAGCAGTTTGACAGGACGGGCCTACGAGCAGTACTTC. Translated: CASSLTGRAYEQYF. The chain carries TRBV6-5 and TRBJ2-7; maybe TRBD1 (6 bases). The V gene lost 4 bases and the J gene lost 2 bases, with 12 bases spanning the gap. This CDR3 is built from 14 residues. CDR1 and CDR2 from the germline V gene are MNHEY and SVGAGI.